Following are 6 T cell receptor beta chains from one sample sequenced in a study of cytomegalovirus exposure and HLA in healthy donors. Primers included in the PCR were 60 Vbeta and 13 Jbeta primers. Measured with immunoSEQ multiplex PCR; TCRdb has only the in-frame clones, and not every one. This repertoire shows 65,000 to 90,000 clones, 72% found once; its top ten account for over 10%. Sequencing was carried out using PBMCs. The receptors were sampled from a middle-aged woman in good health and CMV-seropositive.

The chain is built from TRBV11-2 and TRBJ2-1; TRBD2 matches 10 bases. The germline V gene encodes CDR1 SGHAT and CDR2 FQNNGV. The ends lost 5 bases at V and 4 bases at J; junction bases unmatched: 5. The CDR3 loop spans 15 amino acids. The CDR3 DNA follows: TGTGCCAGCAGCCCACTAGCGGGGACATACAATGAGCAGTTCTTC. Residues: CASSPLAGTYNEQFF.

The CDR3 coding sequence is TGTGCCAGCAACCCAGGACTAGCGGCGAACACCGGGGAGCTGTTTTTT. This gives the protein CASNPGLAANTGELFF. The genes are TRBV9 and TRBJ2-2, with 10 bases that match TRBD2. CDR1 is SGDLS, CDR2 YYNGEE, per germline. The CDR3 contains 16 residues. J lost 0 bases, V lost 6 bases, and 5 bases had no gene match.

In this sample, this clone turned up a few times. This sequence joins TRBV5-1 and TRBJ1-1, with a possible D match to TRBD1 (5 bases). The germline gives CDR1 SGHRS, CDR2 YFSETQ. This CDR3 has 14 residues. V dropped 4 bases and J dropped 3 bases, with 13 bases sitting between them. CDR3 sequence reads: CASSPSLGHTEAFF. CDR3 nucleotide sequence: TGCGCCAGCAGCCCCTCGTTGGGGCACACTGAAGCTTTCTTT.

The chain uses TRBV28 and TRBJ2-1; 9 bases agree with TRBD2. CDR3 length: 14 amino acids. Trimming cost V 6 bases and J 7 bases; bases outside gene matches: 7. Looked up from germline, CDR1 is MDHEN and CDR2 is SYDVKM. The CDR3 is CASRGGGAGNEQFF. The CDR3 DNA follows: TGTGCCAGCAGGGGCGGGGGGGCCGGGAATGAGCAGTTCTTC.

CDR3 protein: CAWSQDSNQPQHF. In DNA form, the CDR3 reads TGTGCCTGGAGTCAGGATAGCAATCAGCCCCAGCATTTT. The V call is TRBV30, the J call TRBJ1-5; D gene uncertain. The germline V gene has CDR1 GTSNPN and CDR2 SVGIG (reference sequence). V dropped 2 bases and J dropped 0 bases, with 5 bases sitting between them. This CDR3 spans 13 amino acids.

This clone has just a few counts. The V gene is TRBV29-1, the J gene TRBJ2-1, with 7 positions matching TRBD2. Germline V lookup: CDR1 SQVTM, CDR2 ANQGSEA. The CDR3 sequence is 14 residues long. V lost 7 bases and J lost 2; bases outside the gene matches: 8. CDR3 coding DNA: TGCAGCGGTGCCAGTGGGGGGGCCTACAATGAGCAGTTCTTC. Translation: CSGASGGAYNEQFF.